This T cell receptor beta chain was identified in a study of Graves' ophthalmopathy and Graves' hyperthyroidism. Amplification targeted the TCR beta CDR3 regions, with RNA transcripts as the source material. Investigators did first-round RT-PCR with HTBI primers, then second-round multiplex PCR. MiXCR was run by TCRdb on the multiplex PCR reads, yielding one entry per CDR3 protein. Of 400,000 or so distinct CDR3 sequences listed, roughly 15% are singletons. Other autoimmune diseases, uncontrolled infections, pregnancy or lactation led to the exclusion of patients. Diagnosis relied on clinical symptoms, serum thyroxine, TRAb, thyroid ultrasound and orbital computed tomography. The clonotype was recovered from an adult woman with stable Graves' hyperthyroidism. What was sequenced was peripheral blood.

The DNA for the CDR3 is TGTGCCAGCAGCCCGTACCTCGGACAGGGGGGACGGGGTGGTGAAGCTTTCTTT. Its translation is CASSPYLGQGGRGGEAFF. The V gene is TRBV5-6, the J gene TRBJ1-1; 10 positions match TRBD1. The V gene's germline CDR1 is SGHDT and CDR2 YYEEEE. CDR3 length: 18 amino acids. Trimming removed 4 bases from V and 7 bases from J; junction bases left unmatched: 19.